This T cell receptor (beta chain) was identified during a study of shared clonotypes between healthy human individuals (TCRdb year 2020). Notes on the research overall: The cohort comprised a couple of women and a few men aged 18 to 49 years. Each donor's leukapheresis produced roughly between roughly 0.85 and 10 billion PBMCs. Libraries were prepared and TCR repertoires were sequenced by different laboratories using diverse techniques, in order to increase sequencing depth and limit assay-specific biases. For each donor, three plates each were used for CD4 naive and CD4 memory, two plates were used for CD8 naive, and one plate was used for CD8 memory. To estimate repertoire size and how much clonotypes are shared between individuals, the study performed deep sequencing of blood TCR repertoires from five healthy adults.

TCR CDR3 regions were amplified from genomic DNA by multiplex PCR using the deep immunoSEQ assay. For each cell subset, the extracted genomic DNA was distributed evenly across all wells of several immunoSEQ 96-well plates, and each plate served as one replicate. For sorted subsets, approximately 210 ng genomic DNA, equal to tens of thousands of T cell genomes, was loaded into each replicate PCR. Purified libraries were measured with a Qubit 3.0 fluorometer, size-checked on a Bioanalyzer 2100, and measured again with the KAPA Library Quantification kit. Every immunoSEQ 96-well plate was sequenced on a dedicated single-read 150-cycle Illumina NextSeq 550 flow cell. Processing in the source paper ran as follows. Because only junctional sequences without quality scores were contained in the immunoSEQ output, filtering matching that applied to full-length reads could not be performed. To assign V/J genes and CDR3, sequences were annotated using PyIR, a Python wrapper for IgBLAST v1.9, with IMGT germline references. Any read was removed if the V/J assignment was weak (E-value above 1e-6), the CDR3 was missing, or the read contained stop codons, out-of-frame junctions, or ambiguous translated residues. V3J clonotypes were defined by identical inferred V gene, J gene, and CDR3 amino acid sequence. To compute the percentage overlap between repertoires, the number of shared unique clonotypes was divided by the size of the smaller repertoire. Three approaches were used to assess repertoire richness: RTK rarefaction, the Chao1 estimator, and Recon v2.1 estimates of unobserved clonotypes. OLGA was used to compute generation probabilities for all TCRbeta clonotypes that the gDNA method yielded from a few donors. TCRdb mirrors the immuneACCESS table, restricted to in-frame sequences. Some clones are absent from its copies; in checked studies, under half trace to an unresolved V gene, and the reason for the others is unknown. V, J and clone size are those of that table, while D and trimming were read from the DNA. A total of millions of clones appear in this sample, 85% to 95% of them only once. Of the sample, 0.39% is held by the ten largest clones.

As for this clone: Its binding antigen is unknown. Base qualities are not at hand, and no much larger clone is one base apart.

The germline V gene gives CDR1 as MGHDK and CDR2 as SYGVNS. Including cysteine and phenylalanine, the CDR3 has 15 amino acids. Of the read, only the CDR3 DNA is kept; its 45 bases are in frame from base 1. Here V drops 2 bases and J drops 2 bases, and the junction holds 5 bases not matched to any gene. The study at large found these results: The small number of donors limited the genetic and exposure-history diversity represented. Clonotypes shared by all four sorted-subset donors showed higher generation probabilities than non-shared clonotypes. Approximately 5% of naive CD4, roughly 3.6% of naive CD8, 2.3% of memory CD4, and less than 0.45% of memory CD8 clonotypes were shared across a few donors. Incomplete sequencing was indicated by rarefaction of sorted-subset datasets, despite the large sequencing depth. Naive subsets generally had larger estimated clonotype richness than memory subsets did. Pairwise subsampling led to the expectation that sequencing depth would affect the degree of clonotype sharing among donors. Sampling was limited to blood, and TCR repertoires in tissue likely differ from TCR repertoires in blood.

Donors were healthy HIV-negative adults with no recently reported acute infections or vaccinations. All donors were Caucasian adults living in Nashville, Tennessee, USA. CD4+ T cells were enriched by magnetic negative selection, after which naive cells were positively selected on CD45RA and the negative fraction was taken as the memory subset. Blood was obtained by leukapheresis, after which PBMCs were separated by Ficoll-Histopaque density gradient centrifugation and cryopreserved in liquid nitrogen vapor phase. Purity and quantity of every magnetically sorted T cell population were checked by analytical flow cytometry. Genomic DNA was isolated from each sorted fraction and quantified by UV absorbance on a Nanodrop 2000c.

The receptor was isolated from a man younger than 35 in good health. Some clones in this sample may be carry-over from other donors' samples. Material: naive CD4+ T cells from PBMCs. The cell subset or site label, as the study defines it: CD45RA+ positively selected. This chain is built from TRBV25-1 and TRBJ2-7; TRBD2 lines up with 8 middle nucleotides. For the CDR3, the sequence is CASSERLANPYEQYF. The nucleotide sequence is TGTGCCAGCAGTGAAAGACTAGCGAACCCCTACGAGCAGTACTTC.